The 28 T cell receptor beta chains below were found in one sample sequenced in a study of radiotherapy plus CTLA-4 blockade in lung cancer. Generated by immunoSEQ multiplex PCR, the TCRdb table keeps only in-frame clones and is missing some. This table has 40,000 or so clones, roughly 63% appearing once. Sequencing was performed on peripheral blood, taken from a patient treated with radiotherapy plus ipilimumab. The receptors shown here come from a human donor with non-small cell lung cancer who had a partial response to radiotherapy plus ipilimumab.

This chain joins TRBV14 and TRBJ1-1, with D perhaps TRBD1 (6 bases). Germline values: CDR1 SGHDN, CDR2 FVKESK. Between the trimmed V and J ends, which lost 1 base and 7 bases, there was a span of 7 bases. CDR3 length equals 12 residues. CDR3 sequence: CASSQAQGEAFF. DNA of the CDR3: TGTGCCAGCAGCCAAGCACAGGGTGAAGCTTTCTTT.

The gene calls are TRBV29-1 and TRBJ2-7; 7 bases align to TRBD1. From germline, CDR1 is SQVTM and CDR2 ANQGSEA. The CDR3 covers 15 residues. Trimming cost V 6 bases and J 7 bases; bases outside gene matches: 18. CDR3 bases: TGCAGCGTGACTACGCTGGAGAAGGGGGCTGGGGAGCAGTACTTC. Translating it yields CSVTTLEKGAGEQYF.

The chain combines TRBV5-4 with TRBJ2-1; D possibly corresponds to TRBD2 (7 bases). V lost 0 bases to trimming and J lost 7 bases, with 17 bases between them. The CDR3 is 16 amino acids. CDR1 SGHNT and CDR2 YYREEE come from the germline V gene (reference sequence). Here the CDR3 reads CASSLVLGGLNNEQFF. The CDR3 DNA follows: TGTGCCAGCAGCTTGGTGTTGGGGGGGCTGAATAATGAGCAGTTCTTC.

The rearrangement joins TRBV6-6 to TRBJ2-1; 11 nucleotides agree with TRBD2. J lost 4 bases, V lost 7 bases, and 6 bases had no gene match. Germline assignment: CDR1 MNHNY and CDR2 SVGAGI (reference sequence). This CDR3 region has 15 residues. The CDR3 here is CASTSGTSGYNEQFF. The CDR3 DNA follows: TGTGCCAGCACCTCCGGGACTAGCGGTTACAATGAGCAGTTCTTC.

This clone appeared a few times. The gene calls are TRBV9 and TRBJ1-5, with TRBD1 identical over 7 bases. Trimming cost V 4 bases and J 7 bases; bases outside gene matches: 8. This CDR3 has 14 residues. Per germline, CDR1 SGDLS and CDR2 YYNGEE. The CDR3 protein is CASSPEGARQPQHF. The CDR3 region has the DNA TGTGCCAGCAGCCCCGAGGGGGCTCGCCAGCCCCAGCATTTT.

This clone was found a few times. The gene calls are TRBV6-5 and TRBJ2-7; the D gene is possibly TRBD1 (5 bases). Trimming left V 6 bases short and J 4 bases short, with 10 bases between. Germline CDR1 and CDR2: MNHEY and SVGAGI. The CDR3 length is 12 residues. CDR3: CASSLTVYEQYF. The CDR3, as DNA: TGTGCCAGCAGCTTGACAGTATACGAGCAGTACTTC.

J is TRBJ1-4 and V is TRBV5-6, with unresolved D. V was clipped by 1 base and J by 4 bases, with 8 bases between them. The CDR3 runs to 14 residues. Germline-derived CDR1 and CDR2 are SGHDT and YYEEEE. CDR3 sequence reads: CASSLRQDNEKLFF. The CDR3 DNA reads TGTGCCAGCAGCTTGAGGCAGGATAATGAAAAACTGTTTTTT. Variable domain in full (rest from reference TRBV5-6 and TRBJ1-4): DAGVTQSPTHLIKTRGQQVTLRCSPKSGHDTVSWYQQALGQGPQFIFQYYEEEERQRGNFPDRFSGHQFPNYSSELNVNALLLGDSALYLCASSLRQDNEKLFFGSGTQLSVL.

This clone was seen more than once but under ten times. CDR3 coding DNA: TGTGCCAGCAGCTACTACCGGGACAGGGGGTACAATGAGCAGTTCTTC. Translated, it gives CASSYYRDRGYNEQFF. V gene TRBV27 combines with J gene TRBJ2-1, with TRBD1 matching 11 bases. The CDR3 extends over 16 amino acids. Germline lookup yields CDR1 MNHEY and CDR2 SMNVEV (reference sequence). J lost 4 bases, V lost 6 bases, and 8 bases had no gene match.

This clone came up a few times. The chain joins TRBV27 to TRBJ1-1; D is undetermined. The CDR3 contains 13 residues. Germline V gene data show CDR1 as MNHEY and CDR2 as SMNVEV (reference sequence). Between the trimmed V and J ends, which lost 3 bases and 1 base, there was a span of 6 bases. The CDR3 sequence is CASSFSKNTEAFF. The CDR3 DNA reads as TGTGCCAGCAGTTTTTCTAAGAACACTGAAGCTTTCTTT.

This clone was found a few times. The V call is TRBV14, the J call TRBJ1-1, with no clear D. In germline, CDR1 is SGHDN, CDR2 FVKESK. The CDR3 contains 13 residues. Trimming removed 0 bases at V and 3 bases at J, with 5 bases between. The CDR3: CASSQEIYTEAFF. CDR3 nucleotides: TGTGCCAGCAGCCAAGAAATCTACACTGAAGCTTTCTTT.

The chain joins TRBV11-2 to TRBJ2-3; 15 positions match TRBD2. Per the germline V gene, CDR1 is SGHAT and CDR2 is FQNNGV. With V trimmed by 5 bases and J by 6 bases, 3 bases remained unmatched. This CDR3 is built from 15 residues. The CDR3 loop reads CASSPGLAGGDTQYF. The CDR3 bases are TGTGCCAGCAGCCCGGGACTAGCGGGGGGCGATACGCAGTATTTT. The full variable domain, with the rest looked up from reference TRBV11-2 and TRBJ2-3, is EAGVAQSPRYKIIEKRQSVAFWCNPISGHATLYWYQQILGQGPKLLIQFQNNGVVDDSQLPKDRFSAERLKGVDSTLKIQPAKLEDSAVYLCASSPGLAGGDTQYFGPGTRLTVL.

CDR3 loop: CASSLSLDEQFF. DNA of the CDR3: TGTGCCAGTAGTTTATCTTTAGATGAGCAGTTCTTC. V gene TRBV19 combines with J gene TRBJ2-1, with D unresolved. This CDR3 comprises 12 residues. CDR1 is LNHDA, CDR2 SQIVND, per germline (reference sequence). With 5 bases removed from V and 8 bases from J, the gap between germline ends came to 10 bases. Variable domain in full (rest from reference TRBV19 and TRBJ2-1): DGGITQSPKYLFRKEGQNVTLSCEQNLNHDAMYWYRQDPGQGLRLIYYSQIVNDFQKGDIAEGYSVSREKKESFPLTVTSAQKNPTAFYLCASSLSLDEQFFGPGTRLTVL.

The chain employs TRBV30 and TRBJ1-5; perhaps TRBD1 as D (6 bases). V was cut by 2 bases and J by 5 bases, with 13 bases left in between. The germline gives CDR1 GTSNPN, CDR2 SVGIG (reference sequence). The CDR3 is made up of 14 amino acids. In nucleotides, the CDR3 is TGTGCCTGGAGTCCGGACAGCGTTCATCAGCCCCAGCATTTT. Translated: CAWSPDSVHQPQHF.

This clone has only a few counts. J is TRBJ2-7 and V is TRBV9; 9 bases are shared with TRBD1. The CDR3 runs to 14 residues. V shed 2 bases and J 3 bases; nucleotides not matched to a gene: 3. Germline V gives CDR1 SGDLS, CDR2 YYNGEE. The CDR3 protein is CASSVGQGIYEQYF. The CDR3 bases are TGTGCCAGCAGCGTCGGACAGGGGATCTACGAGCAGTACTTC.

The gene calls are TRBV5-6 and TRBJ2-7; 11 nucleotides line up with TRBD1. J gave up 2 bases and V 1 base, and 2 bases lay outside the gene matches. The V gene's germline CDR1 is SGHDT and CDR2 YYEEEE. This CDR3 is 15 amino acids long. Here the CDR3 reads CASSLSGQGAYEQYF. The CDR3 coding sequence is TGTGCCAGCAGCTTGTCGGGACAGGGGGCCTACGAGCAGTACTTC.

This clone is a singleton in its sample. The rearrangement uses TRBV30 and TRBJ1-1, with a weak D call TRBD1 (5 bases). The CDR3 spans 16 residues. Between the trimmed V and J ends, which lost 3 bases and 1 base, there was a span of 18 bases. CDR1 is GTSNPN and CDR2 is SVGIG in the germline V gene (reference sequence). CDR3 DNA: TGTGCCTGGAGGCGCTCGGGTAGTAGGGGGAACACTGAAGCTTTCTTT. Its translation: CAWRRSGSRGNTEAFF.

Ten or more counts support this clone. The chain combines TRBV6-5 with TRBJ1-5; 8 nucleotides agree with TRBD1. Trimming took 4 bases from V and 0 from J; bases not matched to a gene: 2. The CDR3 has 15 residues. The germline V gene has CDR1 MNHEY and CDR2 SVGAGI. This CDR3 is CASSSDRGSNQPQHF. CDR3 DNA: TGTGCCAGCAGTTCCGACAGGGGTAGCAATCAGCCCCAGCATTTT.

The rearrangement joins TRBV29-1 to TRBJ1-1; 10 bases are a match to TRBD1. Trimming removed 8 bases from V and 0 bases from J; junction bases left unmatched: 9. Germline-derived CDR1 and CDR2 are SQVTM and ANQGSEA. CDR3 size: 15 residues. CDR3 nucleotide sequence: TGCAGCTGCATGACAGGGGGCGGTTTGAACACTGAAGCTTTCTTT. It specifies CSCMTGGGLNTEAFF.

The chain couples TRBV27 to TRBJ2-7; TRBD2 matches 9 bases. The V segment lost 6 bases and the J segment 6 bases; nucleotides outside the gene matches: 9. The CDR3 contains 14 residues. CDR1 and CDR2 from the germline V gene are MNHEY and SMNVEV (reference sequence). In nucleotides, the CDR3 is TGTGCCAGCAGGGCGGGAGGGCCGCGAGGCGAGCAGTACTTC. It is translated as CASRAGGPRGEQYF.

CDR3 DNA sequence: TGTGCCTGGAGTGATACAGGGAAGGGAAGTGAAAAACTGTTTTTT. Amino acids: CAWSDTGKGSEKLFF. The chain couples TRBV30 to TRBJ1-4; maybe TRBD1 (6 bases). V was shortened by 1 base and J by 7 bases, with 16 bases between the two germline ends. Germline V gene lookup returns CDR1 GTSNPN and CDR2 SVGIG (reference sequence). The CDR3 is 15 amino acids.

V gene TRBV5-1 combines with J gene TRBJ2-3; 11 bases match TRBD1. The CDR3 contains 15 residues. V lost 2 bases and J lost 3; bases outside the gene matches: 2. Germline CDR1 SGHRS, CDR2 YFSETQ. CDR3 in amino acids: CASSLRDRGTDTQYF. DNA of the CDR3: TGCGCCAGCAGCTTAAGGGACAGGGGGACAGATACGCAGTATTTT.

The chain carries TRBV6-5 and TRBJ1-5, with TRBD1 matching 7 bases. This CDR3 spans 15 amino acids. The germline CDR1 and CDR2 sequences are MNHEY and SVGAGI. V was clipped by 7 bases and J by 6 bases; unmatched bases: 12. The CDR3 spells CASKPTGRRGQPQHF. CDR3 DNA sequence: TGTGCCAGCAAACCGACAGGGCGAAGGGGTCAGCCCCAGCATTTT.

The V call is TRBV7-2, the J call TRBJ2-3, with 14 bases aligning to TRBD2. Germline CDR1 SGHTA, CDR2 FQGNSA. CDR3 length: 16 residues. Trimming cost V 6 bases and J 2 bases; bases outside gene matches: 4. CDR3 bases: TGTGCCAGCAGTGGGGGACTAGCGGGGGTCACAGATACGCAGTATTTT. This translates into CASSGGLAGVTDTQYF.

This chain joins TRBV7-2 and TRBJ1-2, with a weak D call TRBD1 (6 bases). Trimming took off 2 bases at V and 4 bases at J, with 17 bases between the two ends. Looked up from germline, CDR1 is SGHTA and CDR2 is FQGNSA. The CDR3 is 16 residues long. The CDR3, as DNA: TGTGCCAGCAGCTTATCTCGGGACACAGTGATCTATGGCTACACCTTC. It yields the protein CASSLSRDTVIYGYTF.

This chain links TRBV7-9 with TRBJ2-7, with D perhaps TRBD1 (5 bases). V was trimmed by 1 base and J by 2 bases, leaving 9 bases between them. The germline gives CDR1 SEHNR, CDR2 FQNEAQ (reference sequence). The CDR3 is made up of 14 amino acids. The CDR3 nucleotides read TGTGCCAGCAGCTTAGTACCAGGGACCTACGAGCAGTACTTC. It codes for CASSLVPGTYEQYF.

This clone was detected many times. This chain links TRBV4-2 with TRBJ1-3; the match to TRBD1 covers 7 bases. V lost 5 bases to trimming and J lost 5 bases; unmatched junction nucleotides: 9. The CDR3 sequence is 15 residues long. From germline, CDR1 is LGHNA and CDR2 YNFKEQ. The CDR3: CASSERQGHRNTIYF. In DNA, the CDR3 is TGTGCCAGCAGCGAACGACAGGGTCATAGAAACACCATATATTTT.

The V and J genes are TRBV2 and TRBJ2-1; a possible D gene is TRBD2 (6 bases). Germline-derived CDR1 and CDR2 are SNHLY and FYNNEI. V lost 4 bases and J 13 bases, leaving 17 bases between the germline ends. This CDR3 region has 13 residues. The CDR3 loop reads CASSALGLPRQFF. Here the CDR3 DNA reads TGTGCCAGCAGTGCCCTGGGACTTCCCAGACAGTTCTTC.

This clone was seen once. The chain couples TRBV29-1 to TRBJ2-7; TRBD2 is a possible D gene (5 bases). CDR1 is SQVTM and CDR2 is ANQGSEA in the germline V gene. The CDR3 runs to 15 residues. The V and J ends lost 1 base and 1 base respectively, with 14 bases between them. Here the CDR3 DNA reads TGCAGCGTTGAAGGTCACCTAGCTGGTTCCTACGAGCAGTACTTC. It specifies CSVEGHLAGSYEQYF.